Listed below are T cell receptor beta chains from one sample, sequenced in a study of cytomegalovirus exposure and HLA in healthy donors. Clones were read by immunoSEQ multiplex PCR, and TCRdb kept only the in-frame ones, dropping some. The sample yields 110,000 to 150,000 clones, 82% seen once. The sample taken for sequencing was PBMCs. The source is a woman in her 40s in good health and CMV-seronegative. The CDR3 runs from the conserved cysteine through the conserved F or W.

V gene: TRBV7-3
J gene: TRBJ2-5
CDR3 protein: CASSFGQEETQYF

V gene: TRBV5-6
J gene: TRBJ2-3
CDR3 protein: CASSRGKYTDTQYF

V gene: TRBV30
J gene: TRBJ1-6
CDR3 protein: CAWSVGQGKSSPLHF

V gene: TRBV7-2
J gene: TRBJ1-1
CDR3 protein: CASSLQTGGYSEAFF

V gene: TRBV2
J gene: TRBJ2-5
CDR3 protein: CASSDRTAQETQYF

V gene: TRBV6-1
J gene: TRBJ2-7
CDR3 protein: CASSEWGSGRDEQYF

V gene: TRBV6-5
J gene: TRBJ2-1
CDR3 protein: CASSFSGSPYNEQFF

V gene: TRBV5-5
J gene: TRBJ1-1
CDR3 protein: CASSLTGSRRTEAFF

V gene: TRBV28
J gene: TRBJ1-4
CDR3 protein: CASSLETGELREKLFF

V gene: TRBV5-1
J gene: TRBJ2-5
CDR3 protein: CASSRLRLAAPETQYF

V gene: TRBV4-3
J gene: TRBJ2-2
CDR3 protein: CASSRDRVTGELFF

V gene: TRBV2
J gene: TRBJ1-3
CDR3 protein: CASARKGTRSGNTIYF

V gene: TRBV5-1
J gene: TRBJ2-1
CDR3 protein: CASSRTSAFYNEQFF

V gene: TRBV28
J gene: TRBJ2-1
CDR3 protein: CATDKAVNEQFF

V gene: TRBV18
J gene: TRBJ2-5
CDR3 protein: CASSPRVRGETQYF

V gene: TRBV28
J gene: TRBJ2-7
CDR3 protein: CASSLPRGWEQYF

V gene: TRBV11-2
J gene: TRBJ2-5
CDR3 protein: CASSLGGIQETQYF

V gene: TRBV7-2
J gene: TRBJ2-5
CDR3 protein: CASSLATGDQETQYF

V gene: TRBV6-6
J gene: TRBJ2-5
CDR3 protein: CASGRGGWGLQETQYF

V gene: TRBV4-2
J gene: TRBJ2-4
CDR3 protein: CASSPDRDRPKNIQYF

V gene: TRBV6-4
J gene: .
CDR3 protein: CASSDSAGGNEQYF

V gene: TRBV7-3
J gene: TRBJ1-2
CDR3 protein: CASSLTSAQGAYWGYTF